The present entry profiles one TCR beta chain with its context. Measured with immunoSEQ multiplex PCR; TCRdb has only the in-frame clones, and not every one. The sample contains approximately 500,000 clones, 85% to 90% of which appear only once. V lost 2 bases to trimming and J lost 5 bases, with 13 bases between them. The CDR3 totals 15 residues. Germline V gene sequence: CDR1 MGHDK, CDR2 SYGVNS. This specimen belongs to a study of blood T cell repertoires in COVID-19. Background on the study: From T cells, B-cell-depleted T cells, or PBMCs came the material, which was cDNA or gDNA.

The specimen was peripheral blood. The source is a woman in her fifties or sixties with COVID-19, enrolled during active disease. The chain employs TRBV25-1 and TRBJ2-1, with D tentatively TRBD1 (5 bases). As DNA, the CDR3 is TGTGCCAGCAGTGAACTCCTAGGGGTCAACAATGAGCAGTTCTTC. This translates into CASSELLGVNNEQFF.